The 5 T cell receptor beta chains below all came from one sample that was sequenced in a study of blood T cell repertoires in COVID-19. Sequencing was performed with immunoSEQ multiplex PCR; in TCRdb, only in-frame clones are kept and a portion is missing. The repertoire holds over 350,000 clones, with about 89% as singletons. The sequencing sample was made of PBMCs or T cells enriched from blood (not recorded which). The receptors here all came from a woman aged 40 to 49 who had been exposed to COVID-19.

The genes are TRBV6-1 and TRBJ1-2; the D is unclear. The CDR3 sequence is 15 residues long. CDR1 MNHNS and CDR2 SASEGT come from the germline V gene. V was clipped by 2 bases and J by 6 bases, with 16 bases between them. The CDR3 region has the DNA TGTGCCAGCAGTGAAAAGGCCGCGGAATTCCATGGCTACACCTTC. Its protein is CASSEKAAEFHGYTF.

V is TRBV6-6 and J is TRBJ2-7; 7 bases match TRBD1. Trimming at V came to 8 bases and at J to 0 bases, leaving 7 bases not matched to a gene. There are 14 residues in the CDR3. Germline CDR1 is MNHNY and CDR2 is SVGAGI (reference sequence). The CDR3 bases are TGTGCCAGCTGGACAGGTTCGAGCTCCTACGAGCAGTACTTC. Amino acid sequence: CASWTGSSSYEQYF.

This chain connects TRBV7-2 to TRBJ2-7; D possibly corresponds to TRBD1 (5 bases). This CDR3 spans 17 amino acids. Germline loops: CDR1 SGHTA, CDR2 FQGNSA. V gave up 1 base and J gave up 2 bases, with 18 bases separating them. The CDR3 DNA reads as TGTGCCAGCAGCTTAGGGTCCCAGGGCATCATTGCCTACGAGCAGTACTTC. Translation: CASSLGSQGIIAYEQYF.

V usage is TRBV30 and J usage is TRBJ2-3; D is uncertain. CDR1 is GTSNPN, CDR2 SVGIG, per germline (reference sequence). The CDR3 contains 16 residues. V was shortened by 1 base and J by 0 bases, with 14 bases between the two germline ends. CDR3 coding DNA: TGTGCCTGGAGTGGGTCTCAACGACTTAGCACAGATACGCAGTATTTT. Protein: CAWSGSQRLSTDTQYF.

The chain uses TRBV7-8 and TRBJ2-5; TRBD2 might be the D (7 bases). V was shortened by 7 bases and J by 4 bases, with 25 bases between the two germline ends. Germline V gene data show CDR1 as SGHVS and CDR2 as FQNEAQ. The CDR3 consists of 17 residues. The DNA of the CDR3 is TGTGCCAGCATCCTTAGAGGGAGGGGGGCGATCGGAGAGACCCAGTACTTC. The encoded protein is CASILRGRGAIGETQYF.